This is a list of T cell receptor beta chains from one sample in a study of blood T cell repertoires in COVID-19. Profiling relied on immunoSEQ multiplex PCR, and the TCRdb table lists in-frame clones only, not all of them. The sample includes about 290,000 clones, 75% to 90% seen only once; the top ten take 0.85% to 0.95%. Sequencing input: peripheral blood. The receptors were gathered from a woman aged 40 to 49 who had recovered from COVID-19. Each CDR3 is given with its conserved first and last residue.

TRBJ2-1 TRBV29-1 CSVEGGQGLGNEQFF
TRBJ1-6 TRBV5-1 CASSLGQGGSPLHF
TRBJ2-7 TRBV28 CASSPTGGVIYEQYF
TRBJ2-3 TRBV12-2 CASRSIQGGSLTSSTDTQYF
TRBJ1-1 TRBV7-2 CASSLPTTGVETEAFF
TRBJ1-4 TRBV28 CASSTGTGASTNEKLFF
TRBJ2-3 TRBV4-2 CASSQDLASGRGDTQYF
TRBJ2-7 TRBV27 CASSPRTGGAGVGEQYF
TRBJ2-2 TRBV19 CASRRGIANTGELFF
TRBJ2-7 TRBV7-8 CASSPLLGQGNYEQYF
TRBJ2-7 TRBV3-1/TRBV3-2 CASSQASGEQYF
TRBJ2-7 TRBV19 CASSHRDYLYEQYF
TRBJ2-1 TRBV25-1 CASNGLAGPRDEQFF
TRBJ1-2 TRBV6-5 CASSPKGNVAYGYTF
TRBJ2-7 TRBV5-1 CASRADPTGGSEQYF